Sequencing of this T cell receptor beta chain was carried out in a study of blood T cells in healthy people across ages. It was with a sample-barcoded 5' primer and a J-beta primer mix that a second PCR of roughly 6 to 12 cycles was run. Each CDR3 protein is one row after TCRdb ran MiXCR on the 5' RACE reads. The profile covers 600,000 or so distinct CDR3 sequences, with roughly 20% appearing a single time and about 3.6% taken by the ten largest. The CDR3 contains 18 residues. Germline loops: CDR1 SGHVS, CDR2 FNYEAQ. V gave up 4 bases and J gave up 2 bases; unmatched junction bases: 10. With regard to this clonotype: The antigen remains unidentified.

General observations from the study: Older age went with lower TCR beta diversity per million T cells, in a roughly linear way. Diversity was higher, and naive CD4+ cells more numerous, in long-lived donors than in aged donors.

The sequenced sample consisted of blood. The receptor was derived from a man between 65 and 79 years old in good health. The chain has TRBV7-6 and TRBJ2-2; TRBD1 agrees at 10 bases. CDR3 amino acids: CASSWDRGTGVNTGELFF. The DNA of the CDR3 is TGTGCCAGCAGCTGGGATAGGGGGACAGGGGTCAACACCGGGGAGCTGTTTTTT.